Below are 28 T cell receptor beta chains sequenced from a single sample in a study of immune heterogeneity within non-small cell lung tumors (dated by TCRdb to 2016 to 2019). Sequenced using a HiSeq X Ten. A multiplex PCR system amplified the TCR beta CDR3 region, with a first 10-cycle round using 32 V-gene forward and 13 J-gene reverse primers. TCRdb trimmed the raw reads at Q25, called clones with MiXCR and kept productive beta chains. Every distinct CDR3 protein forms one entry, paired with its most common genes and DNA. This sample has tens of thousands of distinct CDR3 sequences in its table, and 25% to 30% of those were observed once. In total, the top ten clones hold roughly 3.5% of the sample. Genomic DNA extracted from bulk tumor tissue served as TCR template, with roughly 610 ng gDNA amplified per sample. Multiple biopsies per primary tumor were taken during surgery, spaced as far apart as possible within the tumor mass. The study cohort was described as untreated, and the patients were newly diagnosed NSCLC cases having curative surgery.

Sequencing input: lung tumor tissue. These receptors all come from a man aged 40-49 years with non-small cell lung cancer.

With regard to this clonotype: A junction boundary mismatches the germline segment, possibly from a read error. The J gene is TRBJ1-3, the V gene TRBV19, with 8 nucleotides matching TRBD1. The CDR3 spans 17 residues. Germline loops: CDR1 LNHDA, CDR2 SQIVND (reference sequence). CDR3 protein: CSSNYRVRGPTGNTIYF. CDR3 bases: TGTTCCAGTAACTATAGGGTCAGGGGGCCGACTGGAAACACCATATATTTT. Full variable domain (missing parts from reference TRBV19 and TRBJ1-3): DGGITQSPKYLFRKEGQNVTLSCEQNLNHDAMYWYRQDPGQGLRLIYYSQIVNDFQKGDIAEGYSVSREKKESFPLTVTSAQKNPTAFYLCSSNYRVRGPTGNTIYFGEGSWLTVV.

V gene TRBV7-9 combines with J gene TRBJ1-5, with D possibly being TRBD1 (5 bases). V was clipped by 3 bases and J by 5 bases, with 14 bases between them. The CDR3 runs 15 residues. Germline loops: CDR1 SEHNR, CDR2 FQNEAQ (reference sequence). The CDR3 loop is CASSFGRGSDQPQHF. The CDR3 DNA is TGTGCCAGCAGCTTCGGAAGGGGCTCAGATCAGCCCCAGCATTTT.

This clonotype is labeled medium-sized. V usage is TRBV6-6 and J usage is TRBJ1-2; D possibly corresponds to TRBD1 (5 bases). V lost 2 bases and J lost 5, with 18 bases in between. The germline gives CDR1 MNHNY, CDR2 SVGAGI (reference sequence). CDR3 length: 16 amino acids. CDR3 in amino acids: CASSYQGSGSGYGYTF. For the CDR3, the DNA is TGTGCCAGCAGTTACCAGGGATCCGGGTCGGGTTATGGCTACACCTTC.

For the CDR3, the DNA is TGTGCCACCAGTGGGACAGGGGTTGGGGAGACCCAGTACTTC. Amino acid sequence: CATSGTGVGETQYF. The rearrangement joins TRBV24-1 to TRBJ2-5, with 9 bases lining up with TRBD1. With 5 bases clipped from V and 5 bases from J, the junction kept 5 bases outside the gene matches. The CDR3 runs 14 residues. Per the germline V gene, CDR1 is KGHDR and CDR2 is SFDVKD.

About this clonotype itself: A much larger clone lies one base from this, so it may be a read error. The rearrangement uses TRBV12-3 or TRBV12-4 and TRBJ2-7, with D possibly matching TRBD2 (7 bases). This CDR3 has 14 residues. The germline V and J ends were trimmed by 7 bases and 6 bases, with 19 bases remaining between them. The CDR3 coding sequence is TGTGCCAGCAATCCGACGGGGGGCGCCGCCGAGCAGTACTTC. Amino acid sequence: CASNPTGGAAEQYF.

This clonotype came up many times. The gene calls are TRBV27 and TRBJ2-2, with a tentative D call TRBD1 (6 bases). CDR1 and CDR2 from the germline V gene are MNHEY and SMNVEV (reference sequence). The CDR3 is 17 amino acids. V was clipped by 6 bases and J by 0 bases, with 17 bases between them. The CDR3 nucleotides are TGTGCCAGCAGCTGGGCTAGGACAGTTACGAACACCGGGGAGCTGTTTTTT. Its translation is CASSWARTVTNTGELFF.

Worth noting for this clonotype: Since a much larger clone is just one base distant, this may be a read error. The CDR3 DNA reads as TGTTCCAGCAGCAAGGCTATTAACTATGGCTACACCTTC. It codes for CSSSKAINYGYTF. The chain has TRBV6-1 and TRBJ1-2, with unresolved D. CDR1 and CDR2 from the germline V gene are MNHNS and SASEGT. The CDR3 extends over 13 amino acids.

The V gene is TRBV7-2, the J gene TRBJ2-7; 9 bases line up with TRBD2. This CDR3 contains 17 residues. Germline CDR1 is SGHTA and CDR2 is FQGNSA. With V trimmed by 5 bases and J by 0 bases, 11 bases remained unmatched. CDR3 region: CASSQRSLAGSSYEQYF. The CDR3 DNA reads TGTGCCAGCAGCCAAAGGTCCCTAGCGGGATCCTCCTACGAGCAGTACTTC.

With respect to this clonotype: A read error may be the cause here, since a much bigger clone is one base away. The chain joins TRBV11-3 to TRBJ2-2, with no clear D. CDR1 is SGHNT, CDR2 YENEEA, per germline. The CDR3 has 15 amino acids. Trimming took off 5 bases at V and 5 bases at J, with 15 bases between the two ends. The CDR3 is CASSPIGLVTGELFF. The CDR3 bases are TGTGCCAGCAGCCCAATCGGCCTCGTAACCGGGGAGCTGTTTTTT.

There are many counts of this clonotype. V usage is TRBV20-1 and J usage is TRBJ2-7, with 9 bases that match TRBD2. The V gene's germline CDR1 is DFQATT and CDR2 SNEGSKA (reference sequence). The CDR3 has 17 amino acids. Trimming at V came to 1 base and at J to 0 bases, leaving 10 bases not matched to a gene. The CDR3 nucleotides read TGCAGTGCTAGAGGTGAAGGGGCTAGCGGGACCTCCTACGAGCAGTACTTC. Its protein product is CSARGEGASGTSYEQYF.

Notes on this clonotype: Being one base from a much bigger clone, this may be a read error. This chain joins TRBV7-8 and TRBJ1-3; weak D call: TRBD1 (5 bases). The germline V gene has CDR1 SGHVS and CDR2 FQNEAQ. The CDR3 loop spans 16 amino acids. The CDR3 bases are TGTGCCAGCAGCTATTCGCTCCGGGGCGCTGGAATCACCATATATTTT. It codes for CASSYSLRGAGITIYF.

In its sample, this clonotype ranks as medium-sized. This chain links TRBV4-2 with TRBJ2-7; the D call may be TRBD1 or TRBD2 (5 bases each). Trimming cost V 2 bases and J 3 bases, with 11 bases left between them. The CDR3 contains 14 residues. Germline CDR1 reads LGHNA; CDR2 reads YNFKEQ. CDR3 sequence (DNA): TGTGCCAGCAGCCAAAGGGGAACTAGCTACGAGCAGTACTTC. This sequence encodes CASSQRGTSYEQYF.

In its sample, this clonotype was seen a few times. Since a much larger clone is just one base distant, this may be a read error. The rearrangement links TRBV6-1 to TRBJ1-6, with D unclear. Germline V gene lookup returns CDR1 MNHNS and CDR2 SASEGT. This CDR3 comprises 14 residues. Deletions cut 6 bases from V and 6 bases from J, with 12 bases between. CDR3 in amino acids: CASSQTWGNSPLHF. The CDR3 nucleotides read TGTGCCAGCAGCCAGACCTGGGGTAATTCACCCCTCCACTTT.

This clonotype was detected only a few times. The chain couples TRBV11-2 to TRBJ2-1, with D unresolved. This CDR3 has 13 residues. The germline V and J ends were trimmed by 0 bases and 4 bases, with 4 bases remaining between them. The germline V gene has CDR1 SGHAT and CDR2 FQNNGV. CDR3 sequence: CASSLEIYNEQFF. The CDR3 coding sequence is TGTGCCAGCAGCTTAGAGATATACAATGAGCAGTTCTTC.

In this sample, this clonotype turned up once. The V and J genes are TRBV7-8 and TRBJ2-1; D is perhaps TRBD2 (7 bases). CDR3 length: 15 residues. Germline V gene lookup returns CDR1 SGHVS and CDR2 FQNEAQ. V was clipped by 6 bases and J by 10 bases, with 22 bases between them. The CDR3 DNA reads as TGTGCCAGCAGTACTGGGGGGGGAGGGGGGGACGAGCAGTTCTTC. Translated, it gives CASSTGGGGGDEQFF. The full variable domain, with the rest looked up from reference TRBV7-8 and TRBJ2-1, is GAGVSQSPRYKVAKRGQDVALRCDPISGHVSLFWYQQALGQGPEFLTYFQNEAQLDKSGLPSDRFFAERPEGSVSTLKIQRTQQEDSAVYLCASSTGGGGGDEQFFGPGTRLTVL.

The rearrangement joins TRBV7-9 to TRBJ1-1; D might be TRBD1 (5 bases). Germline V lookup: CDR1 SEHNR, CDR2 FQNEAQ (reference sequence). Trimming took 5 bases from V and 3 from J, leaving 13 bases between them. The CDR3 is made up of 14 amino acids. The CDR3 DNA sequence: TGTGCCAGCAGCCTCCAGGGAGGGCACACTGAAGCTTTCTTT. It is translated as CASSLQGGHTEAFF.

As for this clonotype: Possible read error: a much larger clone is one base away. The rearrangement links TRBV27 to TRBJ2-2; 14 nucleotides agree with TRBD2. The germline V gene encodes CDR1 MNHEY and CDR2 SMNVEV (reference sequence). The CDR3 sequence is 18 residues long. CDR3 coding DNA: TGTGCCAGCAGTTCCGGACGGTGGACTAGCGGGAGGTCCGGGGAGCTGTCTTTT. As protein: CASSSGRWTSGRSGELSF.

A note on this clonotype: Possible read error: a much larger clone is one base away. In this CDR3 the conserved last residue, phenylalanine or tryptophan, is missing, so a read error is likely. The chain carries TRBV30 and TRBJ2-1, with D perhaps matching TRBD2 (5 bases). Trimming left V 2 bases short and J 10 bases short, with 9 bases between. The CDR3 has 11 amino acids. The germline V gene encodes CDR1 GTSNPN and CDR2 SVGIG (reference sequence). CDR3 protein: CAWSKLVEQFL. The CDR3 DNA follows: TGTGCCTGGAGTAAACTAGTCGAGCAGTTCTTG.

This clonotype was observed at least ten times. The chain is built from TRBV13 and TRBJ2-1; 13 nucleotides align to TRBD2. This CDR3 is built from 16 residues. Germline values: CDR1 PRHDT, CDR2 FYEKMQ (reference sequence). The junction had 3 bases not matched to a gene; V was cut back by 4 bases and J by 3 bases. In nucleotides, the CDR3 is TGTGCCAGCAGCTCCCGGACTAGCGGGAGCTACAATGAGCAGTTCTTC. This gives the protein CASSSRTSGSYNEQFF.

This clonotype rates as medium-sized. The CDR3: CAVGQGRNTIYF. CDR3 DNA: TGTGCCGTGGGACAGGGGAGAAACACCATATATTTT. The chain employs TRBV30 and TRBJ1-3; 10 bases agree with TRBD1. The CDR3 extends over 12 amino acids. Germline loops: CDR1 GTSNPN, CDR2 SVGIG (reference sequence). V was pared by 8 bases and J by 5 bases, with 3 bases of the junction left unmatched. Full variable domain (outside the CDR3, taken from reference TRBV30 and TRBJ1-3): SQTIHQWPATLVQPVGSPLSLECTVEGTSNPNLYWYRQAAGRGLQLLFYSVGIGQISSEVPQNLSASRPQDRQFILSSKKLLLSDSGFYLCAVGQGRNTIYFGEGSWLTVV.

This clonotype came up many times. The chain is built from TRBV15 and TRBJ2-1; D possibly corresponds to TRBD2 (6 bases). Trimming took off 6 bases at V and 13 bases at J, with 16 bases between the two ends. Germline V gives CDR1 LNHNV, CDR2 YYDKDF (reference sequence). The CDR3 covers 12 residues. This CDR3 reads CATRHPGTSQFF. DNA for the CDR3: TGTGCCACCAGACATCCCGGGACTTCACAGTTCTTC.

Comment on this clonotype: A much larger clone differs by one base, so this may be a read error. The J gene is TRBJ1-3, the V gene TRBV6-1; 11 nucleotides line up with TRBD1. CDR3 length: 17 residues. Looked up from germline, CDR1 is MNHNS and CDR2 is SASEGT. The CDR3: CASRTGQGAISGNTMYF. CDR3 bases: TGTGCCAGCAGAACCGGACAGGGGGCAATCTCTGGAAACACCATGTATTTT.

This chain links TRBV11-2 with TRBJ2-2; D uncertain. Germline V lookup: CDR1 SGHAT, CDR2 FQNNGV. The CDR3 contains 15 residues. Trimming stripped 8 bases from V and 1 base from J, with 14 bases between. CDR3 nucleotide sequence: TGTGCCAGCCAACAGTGGGAAGGGAACACCGGGGAGCTGTTTTTT. Translated: CASQQWEGNTGELFF.

This clonotype was counted at least ten times. V and J are TRBV6-1 and TRBJ2-1, with D hard to call. This CDR3 has 15 residues. Germline CDR1 reads MNHNS; CDR2 reads SASEGT. V was clipped by 5 bases and J by 0 bases, with 11 bases between them. The CDR3 coding sequence is TGTGCCAGCAGTATAGACTGGAGCTCCTACAATGAGCAGTTCTTC. As protein: CASSIDWSSYNEQFF.

This clonotype was observed many times. The rearrangement joins TRBV20-1 to TRBJ2-5, with TRBD2 identical over 9 bases. The CDR3 length is 13 residues. CDR1 and CDR2 (germline): DFQATT, SNEGSKA (reference sequence). With V trimmed by 6 bases and J by 2 bases, 4 bases remained unmatched. The CDR3 loop reads CSAPTSGQETQYF. The DNA of the CDR3 is TGCAGTGCGCCGACTAGCGGACAAGAGACCCAGTACTTC.

Comments on this clonotype: It may be a read error: a sequence one base away is much more abundant. The chain links TRBV5-1 to TRBJ2-1, with 7 bases that match TRBD2. This CDR3 contains 15 residues. Germline lookup yields CDR1 SGHRS and CDR2 YFSETQ. DNA of the CDR3: TGCGTCAGCACCCCCTCGGGCGGGAGCTACAATGAGCAGTTCTTC. As protein: CVSTPSGGSYNEQFF.

The chain is built from TRBV20-1 and TRBJ1-1; D is perhaps TRBD1 (5 bases). The CDR3 spans 13 residues. V lost 4 bases to trimming and J lost 3 bases, with 12 bases between them. The germline gives CDR1 DFQATT, CDR2 SNEGSKA (reference sequence). CDR3 nucleotide sequence: TGCAGTGCTATGGCCTGGGGGGACACTGAAGCTTTCTTT. It is translated as CSAMAWGDTEAFF.

The chain couples TRBV15 to TRBJ2-3, with D possibly TRBD1 on 5 matching bases. The CDR3 is 15 residues long. Per the germline V gene, CDR1 is LNHNV and CDR2 is YYDKDF (reference sequence). V was cut by 1 base and J by 5 bases, with 13 bases left in between. The CDR3 bases are TGTGCCACCAGCAGAGTAAAGACAGAAAAAGATACGCAGTATTTT. Translation: CATSRVKTEKDTQYF.